This TCR beta chain was retrieved from a study of identical twins. From the 5' RACE reads, TCRdb called clonotypes with MiXCR, one entry per CDR3 protein. The sample has approximately 500,000 distinct CDR3 sequences; 20% to 25% are singletons. This same sample was also taken into another study, of T cells expressing NK-cell markers.

The receptor was isolated from a woman aged 18-35 years in good health. Sequences were obtained from CD4+ T cells sorted from blood.

The chain's CDR3 is CASTSRTGGHRGEQYF. CDR3 DNA sequence: TGTGCCAGCACCTCCCGGACAGGGGGTCATAGGGGCGAGCAGTACTTC. This chain uses TRBV12-3 or TRBV12-4 with TRBJ2-7, with 10 nucleotides matching TRBD1. The CDR3 totals 16 residues. Trimming took 7 bases from V and 6 from J; bases not matched to a gene: 15.